A selection of T cell receptor beta chains follows, all from one sample in a study. TCRdb analysed the RT-PCR reads with MiXCR anew, one entry per CDR3 protein. Of almost 700,000 distinct CDR3 sequences in the sample, 12% to 15% were seen once. Material: memory CD4+ T cells from blood. The receptor source for this set is a female donor in good health, serving as a healthy control. Both conserved end residues are part of each CDR3. The D gene is left open where the match is weak. Clone size, where shown, is once, few, many, or a class for clones that have expanded.

clone size: few; V gene: TRBV6-2/TRBV6-3; D gene: -; J gene: TRBJ1-5; CDR3 DNA: TGTGCCAGCCGGGCTAAGAATCAGCCCCAGCATTTT; CDR3 protein: CASRAKNQPQHF
clone size: -; V gene: TRBV20-1; D gene: TRBD2; J gene: TRBJ2-7; CDR3 DNA: TGCAGTGCTAGAGATCAGCGGGGCGGCTCCTACGAGCAGTACTTC; CDR3 protein: CSARDQRGGSYEQYF
clone size: few; V gene: TRBV18; D gene: -; J gene: TRBJ1-3; CDR3 DNA: TGTGCCAGCTCGTACGGGGGTTCATCTGGAAACACCATATATTTT; CDR3 protein: CASSYGGSSGNTIYF
clone size: many; V gene: TRBV20-1; D gene: TRBD2; J gene: TRBJ2-1; CDR3 DNA: TGCAGTGCTAGAGCCGAACTAGCGGAGACCTACAATGAGCAGTTCTTC; CDR3 protein: CSARAELAETYNEQFF
clone size: -; V gene: TRBV4-2; D gene: -; J gene: TRBJ2-1; CDR3 DNA: TGTGCCAGCAGCCAAGATAAAGACGCCGGGTCCGACAATGAGCAGTTCTTC; CDR3 protein: CASSQDKDAGSDNEQFF
clone size: -; V gene: TRBV12-3/TRBV12-4; D gene: -; J gene: TRBJ1-1; CDR3 DNA: TGTGCCAGCAGTTCCCCGAAGTGGCGGGGGATCACTGAAGCTTTCTTT; CDR3 protein: CASSSPKWRGITEAFF
clone size: -; V gene: TRBV6-5; D gene: TRBD1; J gene: TRBJ1-1; CDR3 DNA: TGTGCCAGCAGTGCTCGACAGGGAGCAAAGAGTGAAGCTTTCTTT; CDR3 protein: CASSARQGAKSEAFF
clone size: few; V gene: TRBV4-2; D gene: TRBD2; J gene: TRBJ2-1; CDR3 DNA: TGTGCCAGCAGCCAGGGAGGCGGTAGCGGGAGGGCCAATGAGCAGTTCTTC; CDR3 protein: CASSQGGGSGRANEQFF
clone size: few; V gene: TRBV20-1; D gene: -; J gene: TRBJ1-5; CDR3 DNA: TGCAGTGCTATAAGCCAAGGCAATCAGCCCCAGCATTTT; CDR3 protein: CSAISQGNQPQHF
clone size: -; V gene: TRBV12-3/TRBV12-4; D gene: TRBD1; J gene: TRBJ1-1; CDR3 DNA: TGTGCCAGCAGGGAAAGACAGGGTGAAGCTTTCTTT; CDR3 protein: CASRERQGEAFF
clone size: -; V gene: TRBV7-9; D gene: TRBD2; J gene: TRBJ2-7; CDR3 DNA: TGTGCCAGCAGCCGACTAGCGGAGGGCTACGAGCAGTACTTC; CDR3 protein: CASSRLAEGYEQYF
clone size: many; V gene: TRBV6-6; D gene: -; J gene: TRBJ2-2; CDR3 DNA: TGTGCCAGCAGTTACTCGAGAAGGCTGAACACCGGGGAGCTGTTTTTT; CDR3 protein: CASSYSRRLNTGELFF
clone size: few; V gene: TRBV9; D gene: -; J gene: TRBJ1-2; CDR3 DNA: TGTGCCAGCAGCATAGCGAACGCCCCTTCATATGGCTACACCTTC; CDR3 protein: CASSIANAPSYGYTF
clone size: many; V gene: TRBV6-2/TRBV6-3; D gene: -; J gene: TRBJ1-5; CDR3 DNA: TGTGCCAGCGAAAACGGGGGGTGGCAGCCCCAGCATTTT; CDR3 protein: CASENGGWQPQHF
clone size: few; V gene: TRBV12-3/TRBV12-4; D gene: -; J gene: TRBJ1-5; CDR3 DNA: TGTGCCAGCACCTTGGGGGCGGGCAATCAGCCCCAGCATTTT; CDR3 protein: CASTLGAGNQPQHF
clone size: -; V gene: TRBV6-1; D gene: -; J gene: TRBJ2-2; CDR3 DNA: TGTGTTAGTAGAGTTGACCGTGTCGGGGAGCTGTTTTTT; CDR3 protein: CVSRVDRVGELFF
clone size: many; V gene: TRBV29-1; D gene: TRBD2; J gene: TRBJ2-1; CDR3 DNA: TGCAGCGTTGAGCGCTCACTAGCGGATTCCTACAATGAGCAGTTCTTC; CDR3 protein: CSVERSLADSYNEQFF
clone size: -; V gene: TRBV29-1; D gene: -; J gene: TRBJ1-3; CDR3 DNA: TGCAGCGTGAGACGGGGAAACACCATATATTTT; CDR3 protein: CSVRRGNTIYF
clone size: -; V gene: TRBV9; D gene: -; J gene: TRBJ1-1; CDR3 DNA: TGTGCCAGCTGCGAACTTTCAGGGGACACTGAAGCTTTCTTT; CDR3 protein: CASCELSGDTEAFF
clone size: -; V gene: TRBV7-2; D gene: TRBD1; J gene: TRBJ1-2; CDR3 DNA: TGTGCCAGCAGTCCCAGGGGGGGCGGGCCATCCGACACCTTC; CDR3 protein: CASSPRGGGPSDTF
clone size: many; V gene: TRBV10-3; D gene: TRBD1; J gene: TRBJ1-5; CDR3 DNA: TGTGCCATCAGTGAATTCAGACAGGGATTCGATCAGCCCCAGCATTTT; CDR3 protein: CAISEFRQGFDQPQHF
clone size: many; V gene: TRBV30; D gene: -; J gene: TRBJ2-1; CDR3 DNA: TGTGCCTGGGCAGGGTTCCGAAATGAGCAGTTCTTC; CDR3 protein: CAWAGFRNEQFF
clone size: few; V gene: TRBV5-6; D gene: -; J gene: TRBJ1-1; CDR3 DNA: TGTGCCAGCAGATTGACCACAGGGTTAGACACTGAAGCTTTCTTT; CDR3 protein: CASRLTTGLDTEAFF
clone size: few; V gene: TRBV12-5; D gene: -; J gene: TRBJ2-3; CDR3 DNA: TGTGCTAGTGGTTTGGTGTTGCGGGGATCGACAGATACGCAGTATTTT; CDR3 protein: CASGLVLRGSTDTQYF
clone size: many; V gene: TRBV7-2; D gene: -; J gene: TRBJ1-2; CDR3 DNA: TGTGCCAGCAGCTGGGCGAACCTTTTGTATGGCTACACCTTC; CDR3 protein: CASSWANLLYGYTF
clone size: -; V gene: TRBV29-1; D gene: -; J gene: TRBJ1-2; CDR3 DNA: TGCAGCGTTTTTTCCTGGGGGGGCCACGATGGCTACACCTTC; CDR3 protein: CSVFSWGGHDGYTF
clone size: -; V gene: TRBV9; D gene: -; J gene: TRBJ1-5; CDR3 DNA: TGTGCCAGCAGCGTAGCTTCCGGCCAGCCCCAGCATTTT; CDR3 protein: CASSVASGQPQHF
clone size: -; V gene: TRBV28; D gene: -; J gene: TRBJ2-7; CDR3 DNA: TGTGCCAGCAGTCCCGGACGGTATGAGCGGGAGCAGTACTTC; CDR3 protein: CASSPGRYEREQYF
clone size: many; V gene: TRBV5-1; D gene: -; J gene: TRBJ2-7; CDR3 DNA: TGCGCCAGCAGCTTGGCGGGACCGGCGATGGGCGAGCAGTACTTC; CDR3 protein: CASSLAGPAMGEQYF